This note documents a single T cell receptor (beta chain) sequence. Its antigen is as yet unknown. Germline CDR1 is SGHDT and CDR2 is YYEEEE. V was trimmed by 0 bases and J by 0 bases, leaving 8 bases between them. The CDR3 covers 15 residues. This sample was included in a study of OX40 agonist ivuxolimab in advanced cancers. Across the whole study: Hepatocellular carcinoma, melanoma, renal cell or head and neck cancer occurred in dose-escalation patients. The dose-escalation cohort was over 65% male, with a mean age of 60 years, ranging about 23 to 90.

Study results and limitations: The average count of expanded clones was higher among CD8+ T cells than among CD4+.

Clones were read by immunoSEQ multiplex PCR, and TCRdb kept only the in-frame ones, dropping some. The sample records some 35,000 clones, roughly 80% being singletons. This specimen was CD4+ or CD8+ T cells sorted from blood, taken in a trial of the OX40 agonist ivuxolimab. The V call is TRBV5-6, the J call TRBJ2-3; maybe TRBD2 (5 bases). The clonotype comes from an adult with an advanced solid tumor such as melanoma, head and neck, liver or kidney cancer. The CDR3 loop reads CASSLGSVSTDTQYF. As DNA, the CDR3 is TGTGCCAGCAGCTTGGGTAGCGTGAGCACAGATACGCAGTATTTT.